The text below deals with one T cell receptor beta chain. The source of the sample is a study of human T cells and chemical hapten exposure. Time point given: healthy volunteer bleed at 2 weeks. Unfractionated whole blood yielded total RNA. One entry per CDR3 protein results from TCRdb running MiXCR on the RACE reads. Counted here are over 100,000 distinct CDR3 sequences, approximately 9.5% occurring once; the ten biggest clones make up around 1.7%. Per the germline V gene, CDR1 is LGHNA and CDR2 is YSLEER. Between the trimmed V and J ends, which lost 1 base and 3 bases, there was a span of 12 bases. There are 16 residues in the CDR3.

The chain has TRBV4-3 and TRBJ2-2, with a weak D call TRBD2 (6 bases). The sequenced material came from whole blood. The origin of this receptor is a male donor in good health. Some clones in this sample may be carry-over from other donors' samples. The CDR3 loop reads CASSQGTNSYTGELFF. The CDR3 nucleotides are TGCGCCAGCAGCCAAGGGACTAATTCATACACCGGGGAGCTGTTTTTT.